This T cell receptor gamma chain was profiled in a study of gamma delta lymphoproliferative disorders and STAT genes. The ends lost 4 bases at V and 6 bases at J; junction bases unmatched: 2. This CDR3 contains 12 residues. The germline gives CDR1 EGSNGY, CDR2 YDSYNSKV. Ten or more counts support this clone. PBMCs from patients and controls supplied the genomic DNA for sequencing. TCRdb redid clone calling on the multiplex PCR reads using CATT. This sample carries about 1,300 gamma-chain clones, around 8% of them seen once, and the ten largest clones take around 57%. J is TRGJP2 and V is TRGV2. The J gene, not given by TCRdb, was assigned here from a germline match of the nucleotide sequence. The sequenced sample was blood. The source is a human donor with gamma-delta T-cell large granular lymphocyte leukemia. CDR3 protein: CATWEGDWIKTF. CDR3 in DNA: TGTGCCACCTGGGAGGGTGATTGGATCAAGACGTTT.